These 12 T cell receptor beta chains were all obtained from the same sample, sequenced in a study of blood T cell repertoires in COVID-19. The protocol was immunoSEQ multiplex PCR, while the TCRdb copy is restricted to in-frame clones and leaves out a portion. The sample lists about 370,000 clones, approximately 92% occurring once. The sample taken for sequencing was PBMCs or T cells enriched from blood (not recorded which). These receptors were taken from a man younger than 35 who had recovered from COVID-19.

The chain links TRBV7-2 to TRBJ2-7; 9 nucleotides match TRBD1. The CDR3 is made up of 15 amino acids. Per the germline V gene, CDR1 is SGHTA and CDR2 is FQGNSA. V lost 11 bases and J lost 7; bases outside the gene matches: 18. CDR3 amino acids: CASSKTGTGLYEQYF. DNA for the CDR3: TGTGCCTCGTCAAAAACCGGGACAGGGCTATATGAGCAGTACTTC.

This clone showed up just once. The chain uses TRBV12-3 or TRBV12-4 and TRBJ1-5; no clear D gene. Trimming removed 5 bases at V and 3 bases at J, with 8 bases between. There are 13 residues in the CDR3. CDR3 sequence (DNA): TGTGCCAGCAGTCTGACTTTCAATCAGCCCCAGCATTTT. Its translation is CASSLTFNQPQHF.

As regards this clone: Sequence at one end of the junction differs from germline and may be a read error. This chain joins TRBV11-3 and TRBJ1-6; no clear D gene. The V gene's germline CDR1 is SGHNT and CDR2 YENEEA. This CDR3 spans 13 amino acids. CDR3: CASSLDGNSPLHF. In DNA form, the CDR3 reads TGTGCCAGCAGCCTAGACGGGAATTCACCCCTCCACTTT.

This chain uses TRBV28 with TRBJ2-5, with a possible D match to TRBD1 (5 bases). Germline assignment: CDR1 MDHEN and CDR2 SYDVKM. The CDR3 is made up of 12 amino acids. Between the trimmed V and J ends, which lost 4 bases and 5 bases, there was a span of 8 bases. The CDR3: CASSSGRETQYF. CDR3 bases: TGTGCCAGCAGTTCAGGGCGGGAGACCCAGTACTTC.

V and J are TRBV9 and TRBJ1-2; a weak D match, TRBD1 (5 bases). The CDR3 sequence is 13 residues long. The V gene lost 5 bases and the J gene lost 8 bases, with 16 bases spanning the gap. Per the germline V gene, CDR1 is SGDLS and CDR2 is YYNGEE. The chain's CDR3 is CASSPDPGGGYTF. In DNA, the CDR3 is TGTGCCAGCAGTCCCGACCCGGGGGGAGGCTACACCTTC.

The V and J genes are TRBV3-1 (or the pseudogene TRBV3-2) and TRBJ1-2; TRBD1 matches 8 bases. Germline CDR1 LGHDT, CDR2 YNNKEL (reference sequence). CDR3 size: 15 residues. The junction had 5 bases not matched to a gene; V was cut back by 1 base and J by 4 bases. CDR3 sequence (DNA): TGTGCCAGCAGCCAAGTCCCAGGGGGCCCCTATGGCTACACCTTC. The encoded protein is CASSQVPGGPYGYTF.

The rearrangement links TRBV28 to TRBJ2-7, with 9 bases aligning to TRBD2. The CDR3 is 15 amino acids. From germline, CDR1 is MDHEN and CDR2 SYDVKM. The J segment lost 3 bases and the V segment lost 2 bases, leaving 5 bases of the junction unmatched. As DNA, the CDR3 is TGTGCCAGCAGTTTAGGCGGGAGGGCTCTCTACGAGCAGTACTTC. Translated: CASSLGGRALYEQYF.

The rearrangement uses TRBV5-1 and TRBJ2-3; D may be TRBD2 (6 bases). V lost 0 bases, J lost 0 bases, and 11 bases lay in between. The CDR3 sequence is 16 residues long. From germline, CDR1 is SGHRS and CDR2 YFSETQ. CDR3 region: CASSLDGTYSTDTQYF. In DNA form, the CDR3 reads TGCGCCAGCAGCTTGGACGGGACTTATAGCACAGATACGCAGTATTTT.

V and J are TRBV6-5 and TRBJ1-1; D remains unclear. The germline V and J ends were trimmed by 7 bases and 4 bases, with 19 bases remaining between them. Germline V gene data show CDR1 as MNHEY and CDR2 as SVGAGI. CDR3 length: 15 residues. CDR3 in DNA: TGTGCCAGCATCTCTCGAGGGCTCCCGAGCACTGAAGCTTTCTTT. This encodes CASISRGLPSTEAFF.

J is TRBJ2-2 and V is TRBV28, with TRBD1 matching 9 bases. This CDR3 is 15 amino acids long. Germline V gene data show CDR1 as MDHEN and CDR2 as SYDVKM. V lost 4 bases to trimming and J lost 4 bases; unmatched junction nucleotides: 4. CDR3 amino acids: CASSSTTGGTGELFF. Here the CDR3 DNA reads TGTGCCAGCAGTTCAACGACAGGGGGCACCGGGGAGCTGTTTTTT.

The chain combines TRBV9 with TRBJ1-6; D unclear. CDR3 size: 16 residues. The germline V and J ends were trimmed by 0 bases and 8 bases, with 15 bases remaining between them. The germline V gene encodes CDR1 SGDLS and CDR2 YYNGEE. In nucleotides, the CDR3 is TGTGCCAGCAGCGTAGGTTCCCCGCTAGCGGATTCACCCCTCCACTTT. Protein sequence: CASSVGSPLADSPLHF.

The chain combines TRBV3-1 (or the pseudogene TRBV3-2) with TRBJ1-2; TRBD1 matches 8 bases. The trim removed 4 bases at V and 2 bases at J, leaving 6 bases unmatched. CDR3 size: 15 residues. Germline-derived CDR1 and CDR2 are LGHDT and YNNKEL (reference sequence). CDR3 DNA sequence: TGTGCCAGCAGCCTGAGACAGGGGAGGAACTATGGCTACACCTTC. Its protein is CASSLRQGRNYGYTF.